This T cell receptor (beta chain) was identified during a study of shared clonotypes between healthy human individuals. Study in general: Contributing individuals were a couple of females and a few males aged 18 to 49.

Germline CDR1 reads SGHTA; CDR2 reads FQGNSA. The CDR3 spans 13 residues. Trimming removed 5 bases from V and 4 bases from J; junction bases left unmatched: 5. Regarding the study as a whole: Sequencing depth was predicted to influence how clonotypes are shared among donors. In having few donors, the study represented limited genetic and exposure-history diversity.

With regard to this clone: The antigen is unknown.

Across several immunoSEQ plates, the genomic DNA of each subset was split evenly. Sequenced by immunoSEQ multiplex PCR; TCRdb stores in-frame clones only, minus some. The sample holds about 470,000 clones, about 85% seen once. This sequence was found in a woman aged 40 to 49 in good health. Some clones in this sample may be carry-over from other donors' samples. V and J are TRBV7-2 and TRBJ2-7, with TRBD2 identical over 7 bases. Sequenced input: PBMCs. The CDR3 is CASSRDYKYEQYF. CDR3 coding DNA: TGTGCCAGCAGCCGGGACTACAAATACGAGCAGTACTTC.